The subject of this entry is one T cell receptor (beta chain). Its target is unknown. Libraries were prepared by immunoSEQ multiplex PCR; TCRdb keeps only in-frame clonotypes and omits some of them. The table lists thousands of clones. These data are taken from a study of Tregs in tolerant kidney transplant recipients. After approximately six days with irradiated graft donor PBMCs, CFSE-labeled recipient PBMCs were FACS-sorted. The material sequenced was CD8+ T cells from blood cultured with allogeneic cells, taken before the transplant. This TCR was sampled from a human patient who received a combined kidney and bone marrow transplant.

This chain's CDR3 is CASSRLANTGELFF. Partial CDR3 DNA: TGTGCCAGCAGCCGACTAGCGAACACCGGGGAG. The rearrangement joins TRBV7-9 to TRBJ2-2; D possibly corresponds to TRBD2 (6 bases). The observed sequence ends 3 residues before the CDR3 terminus, with the missing tail filled in from the germline J gene. The CDR3 totals 14 residues. The V gene's germline CDR1 is SEHNR and CDR2 FQNEAQ (reference sequence). Trimming removed 5 bases at V and 0 bases at J, with 7 bases between. The full variable domain, rest sourced from reference TRBV7-9 and TRBJ2-2, is DTGVSQNPRHKITKRGQNVTFRCDPISEHNRLYWYRQTLGQGPEFLTYFQNEAQLEKSRLLSDRFSAERPKGSFSTLEIQRTEQGDSAMYLCASSRLANTGELFFGEGSRLTVL.